This TCR beta chain was sequenced for a study of molecular identifiers for immune sequencing clone quantification. Study overall: Split five ways in replicates, RNA from about 20,000 or 100,000 naive CD8 cells had four portions sequenced. Whole-study results and caveats: The study found clones above 20 RNA copies held over 99% of effector molecules and under 1% in naive cells.

Bulk TCR libraries used previously described methods and listed TCR primers. TCRdb processed the PCR reads anew with MiXCR; each CDR3 protein has one entry. The data contain around 460,000 distinct CDR3 sequences, around 23% of them singletons. In germline, CDR1 is MNHEY, CDR2 SVGAGI. V lost 2 bases, J lost 7 bases, and 6 bases stayed unmatched. The CDR3 is 15 residues long. This clonotype came up a few times. What it recognizes is unknown. Sorted cells numbering about 19,000 to 1,000,000, with 10%, 30% or 50% RNA, yielded the naive CD8 libraries. This sequence originates from a human donor in good health. Some libraries in this study had Jurkat cell RNA spiked in. The rearrangement joins TRBV6-5 to TRBJ2-2; 8 positions agree with TRBD1. Sample: naive CD8+ T cells from blood, with Jurkat cell RNA spiked in. Subset indicated: FACS-sorted CD8+CD4-CCR7+CD45RA+ naive T cells. Here the CDR3 DNA reads TGTGCCAGCAGTTACGACAGGGGTTTAGGCGGGGAGCTGTTTTTT. The encoded protein is CASSYDRGLGGELFF.